These 14 T cell receptor beta chains were sequenced from one sample in a study of blood T cell repertoires in COVID-19. The method was immunoSEQ multiplex PCR; TCRdb's version includes in-frame clones alone and lacks a portion of them. In the table there are about 62,000 clones, roughly 92% of which are singletons. The sequenced sample consisted of peripheral blood. These receptors were taken from a human donor in a cohort sampled during active COVID-19.

The chain carries TRBV28 and TRBJ1-1, with D maybe TRBD1 (5 bases). Germline-derived CDR1 and CDR2 are MDHEN and SYDVKM. CDR3 length equals 17 residues. Trimming pared 7 bases from V and 4 bases from J, leaving 25 bases between. The CDR3, as DNA: TGTGCCAGCACCGTACGACCCGGAGGGGATGGGAGCACTGAAGCTTTCTTT. It yields the protein CASTVRPGGDGSTEAFF.

This chain joins TRBV5-1 and TRBJ2-3; D perhaps matches TRBD1 (6 bases). Trimming took off 0 bases at V and 5 bases at J, with 10 bases between the two ends. The germline gives CDR1 SGHRS, CDR2 YFSETQ. This CDR3 has 14 residues. The CDR3 nucleotides are TGCGCCAGCAGCTTGGGGACAGTGGGAGATACGCAGTATTTT. Translation: CASSLGTVGDTQYF.

DNA of the CDR3: TGTGCCAGCAGCTTAGCTTCCATCAGCTCCTACAATGAGCAGTTCTTC. This encodes CASSLASISSYNEQFF. The chain joins TRBV11-2 to TRBJ2-1; D is ambiguous. CDR1 is SGHAT, CDR2 FQNNGV, per germline. This CDR3 spans 16 amino acids. Trimming cost V 1 base and J 0 bases, with 10 bases left between them.

The rearrangement links TRBV13 to TRBJ2-5; D ambiguous. In germline, CDR1 is PRHDT, CDR2 FYEKMQ (reference sequence). V shed 0 bases and J shed 5 bases, with 13 bases lying between them. The CDR3 length is 15 residues. In DNA, the CDR3 is TGTGCCAGCAGCTTAGGATCCGCCCCCGGGGAGACCCAGTACTTC. Its translation is CASSLGSAPGETQYF.

This clone was detected a few times. The chain combines TRBV9 with TRBJ1-2, with 7 bases lining up with TRBD1. V shed 4 bases, J shed 4 bases, and the junction held 13 bases outside the gene matches. There are 16 residues in the CDR3. CDR1 and CDR2 (germline): SGDLS, YYNGEE. The CDR3 protein is CASSPFLRGGLYGYTF. In nucleotides, the CDR3 is TGTGCCAGCAGCCCCTTTCTGAGAGGGGGCCTCTATGGCTACACCTTC. The whole variable domain, filled in from reference TRBV9 and TRBJ1-2, reads DSGVTQTPKHLITATGQRVTLRCSPRSGDLSVYWYQQSLDQGLQFLIQYYNGEERAKGNILERFSAQQFPDLHSELNLSSLELGDSALYFCASSPFLRGGLYGYTFGSGTRLTVV.

The chain is built from TRBV30 and TRBJ2-5; tentatively, D is TRBD2 (6 bases). From germline, CDR1 is GTSNPN and CDR2 SVGIG (reference sequence). V shed 5 bases and J shed 5 bases, with 15 bases lying between them. This CDR3 region has 13 residues. In nucleotides, the CDR3 is TGTGCCTGGGGGCTCGGGGGACGGGAGACCCAGTACTTC. It codes for CAWGLGGRETQYF.

J is TRBJ1-3 and V is TRBV3-1 (or the pseudogene TRBV3-2), with D perhaps TRBD1 (6 bases). Germline V gene sequence: CDR1 LGHDT, CDR2 YNNKEL (reference sequence). The CDR3 consists of 13 residues. V was cut by 3 bases and J by 7 bases, with 10 bases left in between. The CDR3 reads CASSQRGGNTIYF. For the CDR3, the DNA is TGTGCCAGCAGCCAGAGGGGGGGTAACACCATATATTTT.

The rearrangement links TRBV9 to TRBJ2-1, with TRBD2 identical over 10 bases. The CDR3 has 16 amino acids. CDR1 is SGDLS and CDR2 is YYNGEE in the germline V gene. The J segment lost 2 bases and the V segment lost 4 bases, leaving 6 bases of the junction unmatched. The CDR3, as DNA: TGTGCCAGCAGCCCAGGGGGGACTAGCGCCTACAATGAGCAGTTCTTC. Translation gives CASSPGGTSAYNEQFF.

The chain carries TRBV6-5 and TRBJ1-3; D perhaps matches TRBD1 (6 bases). Germline V gene data show CDR1 as MNHEY and CDR2 as SVGAGI. The CDR3 is 16 residues long. The ends were cut back, 2 bases at V and 3 bases at J, with 14 bases in the middle. The CDR3 DNA sequence: TGTGCCAGCAGTTACCCTTACTGGACAGTTGGAAACACCATATATTTT. Encoded protein: CASSYPYWTVGNTIYF.

The chain joins TRBV2 to TRBJ1-2; 7 nucleotides align to TRBD1. J lost 5 bases, V lost 8 bases, and 8 bases had no gene match. The CDR3 has 13 residues. CDR1 is SNHLY and CDR2 is FYNNEI in the germline V gene. As DNA, the CDR3 is TGTGCCAGCCTAGGACAGGCCGGTTATGGCTACACCTTC. It yields the protein CASLGQAGYGYTF.

The chain combines TRBV7-9 with TRBJ1-4; the D gene is possibly TRBD1 (6 bases). CDR3 length: 14 residues. Germline V gene lookup returns CDR1 SEHNR and CDR2 FQNEAQ (reference sequence). V lost 1 base, J lost 3 bases, and 6 bases lay in between. The CDR3: CASSLDRANEKLFF. The CDR3 DNA follows: TGTGCCAGCAGCTTAGACAGGGCTAATGAAAAACTGTTTTTT.

This chain connects TRBV27 to TRBJ2-1; perhaps TRBD1 as D (5 bases). Trimming left V 3 bases short and J 4 bases short, with 10 bases between. The germline V gene has CDR1 MNHEY and CDR2 SMNVEV (reference sequence). This CDR3 contains 14 residues. The CDR3 DNA reads TGTGCCAGCAGTTTGTCGGCAGGGTACAATGAGCAGTTCTTC. It is translated as CASSLSAGYNEQFF.

The chain employs TRBV3-1 (or the pseudogene TRBV3-2) and TRBJ1-4; TRBD1 might be the D (6 bases). The CDR3 sequence is 14 residues long. Germline CDR1 reads LGHDT; CDR2 reads YNNKEL (reference sequence). V was pared by 4 bases and J by 7 bases, with 13 bases between. CDR3 sequence reads: CASSPSEGGEKLFF. The CDR3 DNA reads as TGTGCCAGCAGCCCCAGCGAAGGGGGTGAAAAACTGTTTTTT.

This clone was counted once. V is TRBV15 and J is TRBJ1-3, with a weak D call TRBD1 (6 bases). The germline CDR1 and CDR2 sequences are LNHNV and YYDKDF (reference sequence). CDR3 length equals 14 residues. The V gene lost 4 bases and the J gene lost 2 bases, with 9 bases spanning the gap. The CDR3 DNA follows: TGTGCCACCAGCAAGGGGGGGGCTGGAAACACCATATATTTT. This translates into CATSKGGAGNTIYF.